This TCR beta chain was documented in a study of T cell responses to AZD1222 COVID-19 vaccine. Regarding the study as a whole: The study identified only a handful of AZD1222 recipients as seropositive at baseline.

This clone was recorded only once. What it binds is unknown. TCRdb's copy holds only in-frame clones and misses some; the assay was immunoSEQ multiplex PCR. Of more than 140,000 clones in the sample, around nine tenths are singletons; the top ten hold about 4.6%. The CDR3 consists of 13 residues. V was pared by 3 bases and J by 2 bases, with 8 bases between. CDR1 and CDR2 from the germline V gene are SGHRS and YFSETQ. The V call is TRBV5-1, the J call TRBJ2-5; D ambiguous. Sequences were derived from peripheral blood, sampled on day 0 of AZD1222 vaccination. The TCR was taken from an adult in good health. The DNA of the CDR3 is TGCGCCAGCAGCTGGTTGCGTCAAGAGACCCAGTACTTC. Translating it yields CASSWLRQETQYF. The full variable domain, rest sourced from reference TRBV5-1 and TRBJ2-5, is KAGVTQTPRYLIKTRGQQVTLSCSPISGHRSVSWYQQTPGQGLQFLFEYFSETQRNKGNFPGRFSGRQFSNSRSEMNVSTLELGDSALYLCASSWLRQETQYFGPGTRLLVL.